Below are 11 T cell receptor beta chains sequenced from a single sample in a study of T cells in Graves' hyperthyroidism and ophthalmopathy. The investigators amplified TCR beta CDR3 regions from RNA transcripts. In the first-round RT-PCR of the TCR CDR3, the HTBI primer set was used. TCRdb reanalysed the multiplex PCR reads using MiXCR and keeps one entry per CDR3 protein. Found here are about 400,000 distinct CDR3 sequences, less than 20% of them singletons; the top ten hold around 7%. The sequencing input was blood. The receptors derive from a woman under 30 with Graves' hyperthyroidism.

In its sample, this clonotype was seen many times. The V call is TRBV29-1, the J call TRBJ1-1; no definite D call. V was trimmed by 4 bases and J by 4 bases, leaving 16 bases between them. The CDR3 sequence is 14 residues long. CDR1 is SQVTM and CDR2 is ANQGSEA in the germline V gene. CDR3 sequence (DNA): TGCAGCGTTGGGCTCCATTTAGCGGCCACTGAAGCTTTCTTT. The encoded protein is CSVGLHLAATEAFF.

This clonotype was picked up many times. The genes are TRBV6-1 and TRBJ1-2; perhaps TRBD1 as D (6 bases). Germline loops: CDR1 MNHNS, CDR2 SASEGT. CDR3 length: 15 residues. The V gene lost 5 bases and the J gene lost 6 bases, with 19 bases spanning the gap. The CDR3 is CASSPNRDYRNGYTF. The CDR3 DNA reads as TGTGCCAGCAGTCCCAACAGGGATTATAGGAATGGCTACACCTTC.

Concerning this clonotype itself: One end of the junction fails to match germline, which may point to a read error. V gene TRBV20-1 combines with J gene TRBJ2-6; perhaps D is TRBD1 or TRBD2 (5 bases each). CDR1 and CDR2 from the germline V gene are DFQATT and SNEGSKA (reference sequence). The CDR3 length is 13 residues. The CDR3 DNA follows: TGCAGTGCTTTGGACCCCGGGGCCGACGTCCTGACCTTC. Amino acids: CSALDPGADVLTF.

The V gene is TRBV4-1, the J gene TRBJ1-2; TRBD1 agrees at 11 bases. V shed 1 base and J 7 bases; nucleotides not matched to a gene: 8. CDR1 is MGHRA, CDR2 YSYEKL, per germline. The CDR3 covers 16 residues. The chain's CDR3 is CASSQAYGGQGGGYTF. CDR3 bases: TGCGCCAGCAGCCAAGCCTATGGGGGACAGGGGGGTGGCTACACCTTC.

This clonotype showed up just a few times. V usage is TRBV29-1 and J usage is TRBJ1-2; D gene ambiguous. This CDR3 has 12 amino acids. Germline V gene sequence: CDR1 SQVTM, CDR2 ANQGSEA. Trimming took off 4 bases at V and 3 bases at J, with 9 bases between the two ends. The chain's CDR3 is CSVVGDDYGYTF. The CDR3 DNA is TGCAGCGTTGTAGGCGATGACTATGGCTACACCTTC.

In this sample, this clonotype turned up a few times. A single base separates this from a much larger clone, so it may be a read error. The CDR3 bases are TGTGCCAGCAGCTTAGTTGTGGGAGGGCACCAGTTCTTC. It is translated as CASSLVVGGHQFF. The J gene is TRBJ2-1, the V gene TRBV11-2, with 7 positions matching TRBD2. Looked up from germline, CDR1 is SGHAT and CDR2 is FQNNGV. The CDR3 contains 13 residues. With 1 base clipped from V and 13 bases from J, the junction kept 7 bases outside the gene matches.

Comment on this clonotype: A much more abundant neighbour one base away suggests this may be a read error. This CDR3 fails to terminate in the conserved phenylalanine or tryptophan, so it likely reflects a read error. The chain recombines TRBV13 with TRBJ2-2, with D possibly called TRBD1 or TRBD2 (6 bases each). The CDR3 spans 16 residues. V dropped 8 bases and J dropped 2 bases, with 18 bases sitting between them. Germline V lookup: CDR1 PRHDT, CDR2 FYEKMQ (reference sequence). The DNA for the CDR3 is TGTGCCAGCCAACCCTCCGGGGGCAGCAACACCGGGGAGCTGTTTTCT. It specifies CASQPSGGSNTGELFS.

This rearrangement joins TRBV7-8 to TRBJ2-5; a weak D match, TRBD2 (6 bases). CDR3 length: 13 amino acids. The V end lost 6 bases, the J end lost 5 bases, and 13 bases lay between the germline ends. CDR1 is SGHVS, CDR2 FQNEAQ, per germline. In DNA form, the CDR3 reads TGTGCCAGCAGACCCAGGGCGGGGGAGACCCAGTACTTC. Translated: CASRPRAGETQYF. Together with reference TRBV7-8 and TRBJ2-5, the CDR3 gives the full variable domain: GAGVSQSPRYKVAKRGQDVALRCDPISGHVSLFWYQQALGQGPEFLTYFQNEAQLDKSGLPSDRFFAERPEGSVSTLKIQRTQQEDSAVYLCASRPRAGETQYFGPGTRLLVL.

This clonotype has ten or more counts. The V and J genes are TRBV11-2 and TRBJ2-3; weak D call: TRBD2 (5 bases). The V gene lost 6 bases and the J gene lost 0 bases, with 16 bases spanning the gap. In germline, CDR1 is SGHAT, CDR2 FQNNGV. The CDR3 is made up of 16 amino acids. In DNA form, the CDR3 reads TGTGCCAGCAGTCCCCGGACTGCAGCTAGCACAGATACGCAGTATTTT. Its protein is CASSPRTAASTDTQYF.

At least ten counts were recorded for this clonotype. This chain joins TRBV10-1 and TRBJ2-3, with 14 bases matching TRBD2. This CDR3 is built from 15 residues. Germline loops: CDR1 WNHNN, CDR2 SYGVQD (reference sequence). Losses at the gene ends were 5 bases for V and 4 bases for J; bases not matched to a gene: 2. The CDR3 region has the DNA TGCGCCAGCAGTAAGGGACTAGCGGGAGCAGATACGCAGTATTTT. Protein: CASSKGLAGADTQYF.

This clonotype occurred many times. The chain combines TRBV27 with TRBJ1-1, with 8 positions matching TRBD1. There are 14 residues in the CDR3. V dropped 5 bases and J dropped 12; count of bases not matched to a gene: 14. Germline V gene data show CDR1 as MNHEY and CDR2 as SMNVEV (reference sequence). CDR3 bases: TGTGCCAGCAGTCCCGGGACAGGAGCCCCTGATACTTTCTTT. Encoded protein: CASSPGTGAPDTFF.